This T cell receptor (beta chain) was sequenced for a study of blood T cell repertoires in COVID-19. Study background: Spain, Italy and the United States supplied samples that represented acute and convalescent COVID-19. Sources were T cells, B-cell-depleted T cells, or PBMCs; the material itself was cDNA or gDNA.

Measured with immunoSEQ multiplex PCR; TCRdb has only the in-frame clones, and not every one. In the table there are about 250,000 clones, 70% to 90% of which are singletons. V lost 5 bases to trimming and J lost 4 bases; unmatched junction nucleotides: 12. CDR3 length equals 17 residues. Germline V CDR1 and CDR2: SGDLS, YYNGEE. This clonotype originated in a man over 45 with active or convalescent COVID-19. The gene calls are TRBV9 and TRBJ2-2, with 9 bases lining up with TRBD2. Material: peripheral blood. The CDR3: CASSGPAGGRATGELFF. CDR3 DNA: TGTGCCAGCAGTGGGCCAGCTGGCGGGAGGGCCACCGGGGAGCTGTTTTTT.